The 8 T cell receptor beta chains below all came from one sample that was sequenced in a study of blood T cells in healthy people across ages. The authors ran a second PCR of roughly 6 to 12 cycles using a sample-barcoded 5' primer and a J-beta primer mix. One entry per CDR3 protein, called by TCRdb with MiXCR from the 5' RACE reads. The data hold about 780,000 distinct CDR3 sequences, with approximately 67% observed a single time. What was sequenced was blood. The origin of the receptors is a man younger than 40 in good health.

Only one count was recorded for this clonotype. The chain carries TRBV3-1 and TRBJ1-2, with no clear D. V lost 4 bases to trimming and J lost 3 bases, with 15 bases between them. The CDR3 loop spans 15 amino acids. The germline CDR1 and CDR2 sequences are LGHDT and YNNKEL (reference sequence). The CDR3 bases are TGTGCCAGCAGCCCCCGGTTAGGGCGGTACTATGGCTACACCTTC. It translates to CASSPRLGRYYGYTF.

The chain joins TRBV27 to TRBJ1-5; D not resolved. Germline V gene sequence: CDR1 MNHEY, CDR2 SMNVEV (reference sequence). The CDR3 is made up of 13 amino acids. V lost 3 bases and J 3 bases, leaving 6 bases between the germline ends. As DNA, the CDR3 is TGTGCCAGCAGTTTGGCAGTCAATCAGCCCCAGCATTTT. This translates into CASSLAVNQPQHF.

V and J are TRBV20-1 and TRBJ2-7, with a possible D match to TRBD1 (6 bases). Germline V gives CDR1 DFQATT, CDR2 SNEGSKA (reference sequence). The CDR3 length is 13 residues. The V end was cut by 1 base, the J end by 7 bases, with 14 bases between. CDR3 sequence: CSARGPSRGEQYF. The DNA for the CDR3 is TGCAGTGCTAGAGGACCTTCTAGGGGGGAGCAGTACTTC.

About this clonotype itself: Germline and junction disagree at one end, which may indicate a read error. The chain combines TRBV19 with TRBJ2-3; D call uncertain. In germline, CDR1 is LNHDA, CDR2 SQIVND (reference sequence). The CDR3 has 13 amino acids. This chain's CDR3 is CASSPSLADTRYF. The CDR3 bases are TGTGCCAGTAGTCCCAGCCTGGCAGATACGCGGTATTTT.

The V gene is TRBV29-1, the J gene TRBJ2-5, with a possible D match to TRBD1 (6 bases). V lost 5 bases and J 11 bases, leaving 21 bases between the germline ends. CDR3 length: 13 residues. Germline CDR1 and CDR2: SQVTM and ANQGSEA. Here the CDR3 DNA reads TGCAGCGTTTCCCTCCCAGGGGACAATGAGCAGTACTTC. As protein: CSVSLPGDNEQYF.

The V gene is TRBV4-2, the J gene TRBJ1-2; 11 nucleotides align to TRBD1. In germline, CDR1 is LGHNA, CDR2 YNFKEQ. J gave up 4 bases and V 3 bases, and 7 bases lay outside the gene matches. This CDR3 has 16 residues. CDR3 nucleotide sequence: TGTGCCAGCAGCCAGGACAGGGGGCGAGCTGGCTATGGCTACACCTTC. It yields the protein CASSQDRGRAGYGYTF.

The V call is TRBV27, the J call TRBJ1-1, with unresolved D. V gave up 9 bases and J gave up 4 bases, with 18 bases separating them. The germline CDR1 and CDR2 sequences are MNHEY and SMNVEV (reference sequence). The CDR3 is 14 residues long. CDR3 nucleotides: TGTGCCAGTCTGGGGAGCGGCCCAACCACTGAAGCTTTCTTT. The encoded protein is CASLGSGPTTEAFF.

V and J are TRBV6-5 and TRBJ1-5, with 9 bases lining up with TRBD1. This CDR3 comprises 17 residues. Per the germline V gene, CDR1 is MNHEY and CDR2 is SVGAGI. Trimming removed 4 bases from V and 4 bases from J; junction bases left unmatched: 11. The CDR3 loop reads CASSFGRDRAFNQPQHF. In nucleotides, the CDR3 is TGTGCCAGCAGTTTTGGCCGGGACAGGGCCTTTAATCAGCCCCAGCATTTT.